This is a list of T cell receptor beta chains from one sample in a study of CD8 T cells in ankylosing spondylitis. Using its own MiXCR run on the 5' RACE reads, TCRdb lists one record per CDR3 protein. Here the sample spans hundreds of thousands of distinct CDR3 sequences, 12% being singletons. The sequenced sample was blood, either unsorted or a sorted T cell fraction (not recorded which). Every receptor here comes from a male donor with ankylosing spondylitis. The CDR3 runs from the conserved cysteine through the conserved F or W. The D gene is left open where the match is weak. Clone size is given for some rows only: seen once, a few or many times, or a class if the clone is expanded.

clone_size	v_call	d_call	j_call	cdr3_aa	cdr3_nt
few	TRBV5-6	NA	TRBJ1-5	CASSTKAGSGNQPQHF	TGTGCCAGCAGCACTAAGGCGGGAAGTGGCAATCAGCCCCAGCATTTT
NA	TRBV6-1	NA	TRBJ2-3	CASKGPGTDTQYF	TGTGCCAGTAAGGGCCCGGGGACAGATACGCAGTATTTT
NA	TRBV20-1	NA	TRBJ1-2	CFGGDGYTF	TGCTTCGGGGGGGATGGCTACACCTTC
few	TRBV5-5	TRBD1	TRBJ1-2	CASSLDRGRDGYTF	TGTGCCAGCAGCTTGGACAGGGGGCGGGATGGCTACACCTTC
NA	TRBV10-3	TRBD2	TRBJ2-5	CAIKFSGGETQYF	TGTGCCATCAAGTTTAGCGGGGGAGAGACCCAGTACTTC
NA	TRBV4-2	NA	TRBJ1-6	CASSQMGGNARSPLHF	TGTGCCAGCAGCCAGATGGGCGGGAATGCCCGATCACCCCTCCACTTT
NA	TRBV15	NA	TRBJ2-7	CATSRVRGSHEQYF	TGTGCCACCAGCAGAGTGCGGGGATCCCACGAGCAGTACTTC
NA	TRBV6-1	TRBD1	TRBJ2-6	CASRSRDRRSGANVLTF	TGTGCCAGCAGATCCCGGGACAGACGCTCTGGGGCCAACGTCCTGACTTTC
few	TRBV20-1	NA	TRBJ1-5	CSAVLTRGNQPQHF	TGCAGTGCTGTCCTTACGAGGGGCAATCAGCCCCAGCATTTT
few	TRBV18	NA	TRBJ1-2	CASSPPAVGGYTF	TGTGCCAGCTCACCACCGGCGGTGGGGGGCTACACCTTC
NA	TRBV7-2	TRBD1	TRBJ1-2	CATRGDRAYGYTF	TGTGCCACAAGGGGGGACAGGGCGTATGGCTACACCTTC
many	TRBV4-3	NA	TRBJ2-4	CASSQESPGQFAGKNIQYF	TGCGCCAGCAGCCAAGAGTCACCTGGACAGTTCGCTGGGAAAAACATTCAGTACTTC
few	TRBV5-1	TRBD1	TRBJ2-7	CASRRQDRALYEQYF	TGCGCCAGCAGACGTCAGGACAGGGCCCTCTACGAGCAGTACTTC
NA	TRBV7-9	NA	TRBJ1-2	CASSYASGHYGYSF	TGTGCCAGCAGCTACGCGTCAGGGCACTATGGCTACTCCTTC
few	TRBV5-6	NA	TRBJ2-7	CASSLSRGEQYF	TGTGCCAGCAGCTTGAGTAGGGGCGAGCAGTACTTC
few	TRBV24-1	TRBD1	TRBJ1-5	CATSRSGTGDQPQHF	TGTGCCACCAGTCGGTCCGGGACAGGCGATCAGCCCCAGCATTTT
many	TRBV5-1	TRBD1	TRBJ1-2	CASSSGQQDYGYTF	TGCGCCAGCAGCTCGGGACAGCAAGACTATGGCTACACCTTC
few	TRBV10-3	NA	TRBJ2-7	CAISDGDPYEQYF	TGTGCCATCAGTGATGGGGACCCCTACGAGCAGTACTTC
few	TRBV6-5	TRBD1	TRBJ1-1	CASSYSQGTGSTEAFF	TGTGCCAGCAGTTACTCTCAGGGGACAGGGAGCACTGAAGCTTTCTTT
NA	TRBV6-2/TRBV6-3	NA	TRBJ2-7	CASSYFGPDGYEQYF	TGTGCCAGCAGTTACTTCGGACCAGATGGCTACGAGCAGTACTTC
NA	TRBV6-5	NA	TRBJ2-7	CASSYSRYLPEQYF	TGTGCCAGCAGTTACTCGAGGTACCTCCCCGAGCAGTACTTC
NA	TRBV10-3	TRBD2	TRBJ2-7	CAISGLAGAQGEQYF	TGTGCCATCAGTGGATTAGCGGGAGCCCAGGGCGAGCAGTACTTC
few	TRBV4-3	NA	TRBJ1-2	CASSQDLRDAGGYTF	TGCGCCAGCAGCCAAGATTTGAGGGATGCGGGTGGCTACACCTTC
NA	TRBV4-3	NA	TRBJ1-1	CASRIALSRTEAFF	TGCGCCAGCAGAATAGCTCTCAGTAGAACTGAAGCTTTCTTT
few	TRBV4-1	TRBD1	TRBJ2-6	CASSRQSGTGGYSGANVLTF	TGCGCCAGCAGCCGACAATCCGGGACAGGGGGTTACTCTGGGGCCAACGTCCTGACTTTC